Below, 20 T cell receptor beta chains from the same sample are listed, as sequenced in a study of blood T cell repertoires in COVID-19. TCRdb keeps only in-frame clones here, not all; method: immunoSEQ multiplex PCR. The sample has 110,000 or so clones, approximately 91% seen once; the top ten hold roughly 8.1%. Sequencing input: peripheral blood. The receptor set was obtained from a woman in her seventies who had recovered from COVID-19.

This chain joins TRBV7-9 and TRBJ2-7; 9 bases map to TRBD1. Trimming took 5 bases from V and 5 from J; bases not matched to a gene: 10. The CDR3 runs to 15 residues. Germline V gene data show CDR1 as SEHNR and CDR2 as FQNEAQ (reference sequence). The CDR3 is CASSELRDRVNEQYF. The CDR3 DNA reads as TGTGCCAGCAGCGAATTGCGGGACAGGGTGAACGAGCAGTACTTC. The full variable domain, rest sourced from reference TRBV7-9 and TRBJ2-7, is DTGVSQNPRHKITKRGQNVTFRCDPISEHNRLYWYRQTLGQGPEFLTYFQNEAQLEKSRLLSDRFSAERPKGSFSTLEIQRTEQGDSAMYLCASSELRDRVNEQYFGPGTRLTVT.

The chain combines TRBV7-2 with TRBJ2-7; 10 nucleotides agree with TRBD1. Per germline, CDR1 SGHTA and CDR2 FQGNSA. The CDR3 covers 15 residues. The ends lost 5 bases at V and 6 bases at J; junction bases unmatched: 10. The CDR3 DNA is TGTGCCAGCAGCCTAGGTCGGGACAGGGGTGGCGAGCAGTACTTC. Translation gives CASSLGRDRGGEQYF.

This clone was counted a single time. The chain employs TRBV6-1 and TRBJ1-2; D gene ambiguous. The CDR3 consists of 14 residues. V lost 1 base to trimming and J lost 2 bases, with 8 bases between them. In germline, CDR1 is MNHNS, CDR2 SASEGT. CDR3 bases: TGTGCCAGCAGTGAAGGACGGGAAAACTATGGCTACACCTTC. As protein: CASSEGRENYGYTF.

The V and J genes are TRBV29-1 and TRBJ2-2; 9 bases fit TRBD1. The CDR3 is made up of 16 amino acids. Per the germline V gene, CDR1 is SQVTM and CDR2 is ANQGSEA. The J segment lost 5 bases and the V segment lost 4 bases, leaving 11 bases of the junction unmatched. CDR3 region: CSVATRGTGSTGELFF. As DNA, the CDR3 is TGCAGCGTTGCTACGAGGGGGACAGGGAGTACCGGGGAGCTGTTTTTT.

The chain is built from TRBV19 and TRBJ2-5; D is perhaps TRBD2 (7 bases). This CDR3 is built from 13 residues. V lost 4 bases to trimming and J lost 5 bases, with 11 bases between them. Germline CDR1 is LNHDA and CDR2 is SQIVND (reference sequence). In nucleotides, the CDR3 is TGTGCCAGTAGTAAGGGGGGGAGGGAGACCCAGTACTTC. This encodes CASSKGGRETQYF.

The rearrangement joins TRBV18 to TRBJ1-2; no firm D call. From germline, CDR1 is KGHSH and CDR2 LQKENI. Trimming stripped 11 bases from V and 4 bases from J, with 14 bases between. This CDR3 region has 12 residues. The CDR3 protein is CACSQEAYGYTF. CDR3 DNA sequence: TGTGCCTGTTCTCAGGAAGCCTATGGCTACACCTTC.

The table lists this clone with a few counts. The V call is TRBV4-2, the J call TRBJ2-1, with a possible D match to TRBD2 (6 bases). The V gene lost 4 bases and the J gene lost 13 bases, with 14 bases spanning the gap. The CDR3 spans 12 residues. Per germline, CDR1 LGHNA and CDR2 YNFKEQ. In nucleotides, the CDR3 is TGTGCCAGCAGCCCTACAGGAGGGACTCAGTTCTTC. It is translated as CASSPTGGTQFF.

This chain joins TRBV5-1 and TRBJ2-7, with D perhaps TRBD2 (5 bases). CDR3 size: 13 residues. In germline, CDR1 is SGHRS, CDR2 YFSETQ. V dropped 4 bases and J dropped 4 bases, with 12 bases sitting between them. The CDR3, as DNA: TGCGCCAGCAGCCCGGGGTGGATTTACGAGCAGTACTTC. This codes for CASSPGWIYEQYF. The complete variable domain, with remaining parts taken from reference TRBV5-1 and TRBJ2-7, reads KAGVTQTPRYLIKTRGQQVTLSCSPISGHRSVSWYQQTPGQGLQFLFEYFSETQRNKGNFPGRFSGRQFSNSRSEMNVSTLELGDSALYLCASSPGWIYEQYFGPGTRLTVT.

The chain employs TRBV7-9 and TRBJ2-7, with 7 bases that match TRBD1. Germline-derived CDR1 and CDR2 are SEHNR and FQNEAQ (reference sequence). Unmatched junction bases numbered 4, after V lost 5 bases and J lost 3 bases. This CDR3 is built from 13 residues. The CDR3 DNA follows: TGTGCCAGCAGCGTTGACAGGGACTACGAGCAGTACTTC. It translates to CASSVDRDYEQYF.

The rearrangement uses TRBV6-2 or TRBV6-3 and TRBJ2-7; 7 bases line up with TRBD1. J gave up 3 bases and V 2 bases, and 4 bases lay outside the gene matches. Germline lookup yields CDR1 MNHEY and CDR2 SVGEGT. The CDR3 extends over 14 amino acids. The CDR3 here is CASSYPGQIYEQYF. In DNA, the CDR3 is TGTGCCAGCAGTTACCCGGGACAGATCTACGAGCAGTACTTC.

V gene TRBV6-6 combines with J gene TRBJ2-1, with D possibly matching TRBD2 (7 bases). Germline assignment: CDR1 MNHNY and CDR2 SVGAGI (reference sequence). V shed 2 bases and J shed 3 bases, with 11 bases lying between them. The CDR3 has 15 residues. The CDR3 DNA follows: TGTGCCAGCAGTTACGGGGGGGCTGGCTACAATGAGCAGTTCTTC. Amino acid sequence: CASSYGGAGYNEQFF.

The V gene is TRBV7-9, the J gene TRBJ2-1, with D hard to call. Germline loops: CDR1 SEHNR, CDR2 FQNEAQ (reference sequence). The V and J ends lost 5 bases and 4 bases respectively, with 15 bases between them. The CDR3 covers 15 residues. CDR3 region: CASSPLSVGYNEQFF. In DNA form, the CDR3 reads TGTGCCAGCAGCCCCTTGTCGGTCGGGTACAATGAGCAGTTCTTC. Looking up the rest from reference TRBV7-9 and TRBJ2-1 gives the full variable domain: DTGVSQNPRHKITKRGQNVTFRCDPISEHNRLYWYRQTLGQGPEFLTYFQNEAQLEKSRLLSDRFSAERPKGSFSTLEIQRTEQGDSAMYLCASSPLSVGYNEQFFGPGTRLTVL.

This sequence joins TRBV11-3 and TRBJ2-7; D might be TRBD2 (7 bases). Per the germline V gene, CDR1 is SGHNT and CDR2 is YENEEA. The CDR3 is 14 amino acids. V was trimmed by 1 base and J by 7 bases, leaving 14 bases between them. The DNA for the CDR3 is TGTGCCAGCAGCTTAGTACTCGGGGGGCGGGAGCAGTACTTC. Its translation is CASSLVLGGREQYF.

The chain is built from TRBV28 and TRBJ1-5; 7 bases are shared with TRBD1. CDR3 size: 16 residues. J gave up 0 bases and V 2 bases, and 4 bases lay outside the gene matches. Germline V gene data show CDR1 as MDHEN and CDR2 as SYDVKM. As DNA, the CDR3 is TGTGCCAGCAGTTTAGGACCAGGGGGTAGCAATCAGCCCCAGCATTTT. Protein product: CASSLGPGGSNQPQHF. The variable domain in full, with the rest retrieved from reference TRBV28 and TRBJ1-5, is DVKVTQSSRYLVKRTGEKVFLECVQDMDHENMFWYRQDPGLGLRLIYFSYDVKMKEKGDIPEGYSVSREKKERFSLILESASTNQTSMYLCASSLGPGGSNQPQHFGDGTRLSIL.

The genes are TRBV5-4 and TRBJ1-2; TRBD1 matches at 10 bases. The CDR3 length is 14 residues. CDR1 is SGHNT, CDR2 YYREEE, per germline (reference sequence). The J segment lost 7 bases and the V segment lost 4 bases, leaving 7 bases of the junction unmatched. CDR3 amino acids: CASSPGTGVVGYTF. The CDR3 coding sequence is TGTGCCAGCAGCCCCGGGACAGGGGTAGTTGGCTACACCTTC.

The chain uses TRBV28 and TRBJ1-1; D might be TRBD1 (5 bases). The CDR3 is made up of 14 amino acids. Trimming cost V 2 bases and J 3 bases, with 10 bases left between them. Germline CDR1 is MDHEN and CDR2 is SYDVKM. The CDR3 sequence is CASSLAQGHTEAFF. CDR3 nucleotides: TGTGCCAGCAGTTTAGCGCAGGGTCACACTGAAGCTTTCTTT.

The chain links TRBV18 to TRBJ2-1; a possible D gene is TRBD2 (6 bases). Trimming shortened V by 3 bases and J by 5 bases, and 14 bases separated the two germline ends. Germline V lookup: CDR1 KGHSH, CDR2 LQKENI. The CDR3 totals 15 residues. The CDR3 nucleotides are TGTGCCAGCTCACCCCGGAACGGCGGGGACAATGAGCAGTTCTTC. Translated, it gives CASSPRNGGDNEQFF. The full variable domain, rest sourced from reference TRBV18 and TRBJ2-1, is NAGVMQNPRHLVRRRGQEARLRCSPMKGHSHVYWYRQLPEEGLKFMVYLQKENIIDESGMPKERFSAEFPKEGPSILRIQQVVRGDSAAYFCASSPRNGGDNEQFFGPGTRLTVL.

The chain employs TRBV6-5 and TRBJ2-2; no clear D. Trimming cost V 0 bases and J 4 bases, with 12 bases left between them. The CDR3 totals 16 residues. CDR1 and CDR2 (germline): MNHEY, SVGAGI. In DNA form, the CDR3 reads TGTGCCAGCAGTTACTCCCAAAGGAGTAGCACCGGGGAGCTGTTTTTT. Translating it yields CASSYSQRSSTGELFF.

This clone was detected a few times. The J gene is TRBJ2-3, the V gene TRBV2, with 9 bases that match TRBD1. V lost 6 bases and J lost 2; bases outside the gene matches: 6. The V gene's germline CDR1 is SNHLY and CDR2 FYNNEI. The CDR3 has 15 residues. This CDR3 reads CASSGDRVLTDTQYF. The DNA for the CDR3 is TGTGCCAGCAGCGGGGACAGGGTCCTCACAGATACGCAGTATTTT.

This clone was found once. This chain joins TRBV19 and TRBJ1-3; no clear D gene. V lost 6 bases, J lost 0 bases, and 9 bases lay in between. The CDR3 totals 14 residues. Germline V gene data show CDR1 as LNHDA and CDR2 as SQIVND (reference sequence). CDR3 DNA sequence: TGTGCCAGTAGGCCTTTTAGCTCTGGAAACACCATATATTTT. Its protein is CASRPFSSGNTIYF.